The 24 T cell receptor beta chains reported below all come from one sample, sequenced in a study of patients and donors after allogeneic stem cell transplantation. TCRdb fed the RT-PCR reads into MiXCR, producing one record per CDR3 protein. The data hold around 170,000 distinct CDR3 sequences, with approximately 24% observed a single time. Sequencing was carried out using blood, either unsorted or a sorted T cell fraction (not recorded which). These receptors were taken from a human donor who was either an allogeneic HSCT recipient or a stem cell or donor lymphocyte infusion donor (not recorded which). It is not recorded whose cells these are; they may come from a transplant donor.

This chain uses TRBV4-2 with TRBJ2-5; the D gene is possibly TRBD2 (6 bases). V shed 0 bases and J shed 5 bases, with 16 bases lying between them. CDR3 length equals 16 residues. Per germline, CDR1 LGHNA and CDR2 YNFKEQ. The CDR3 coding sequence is TGTGCCAGCAGCCAAGATTTGGAGGGGCCGAGCGAGACCCAGTACTTC. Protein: CASSQDLEGPSETQYF.

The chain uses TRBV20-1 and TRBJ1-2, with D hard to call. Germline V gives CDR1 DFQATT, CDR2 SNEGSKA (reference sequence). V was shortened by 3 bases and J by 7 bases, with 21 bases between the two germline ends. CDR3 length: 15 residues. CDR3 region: CSARDGLTSLVGYTF. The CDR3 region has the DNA TGCAGTGCTAGGGATGGACTGACGTCCTTAGTTGGCTACACCTTC.

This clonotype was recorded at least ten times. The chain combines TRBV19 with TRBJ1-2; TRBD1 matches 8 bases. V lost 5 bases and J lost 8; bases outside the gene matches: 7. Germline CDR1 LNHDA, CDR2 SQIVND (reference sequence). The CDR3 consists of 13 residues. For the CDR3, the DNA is TGTGCCAGTAGTTCAGACAGGGGACGCGGCTACACCTTC. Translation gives CASSSDRGRGYTF.

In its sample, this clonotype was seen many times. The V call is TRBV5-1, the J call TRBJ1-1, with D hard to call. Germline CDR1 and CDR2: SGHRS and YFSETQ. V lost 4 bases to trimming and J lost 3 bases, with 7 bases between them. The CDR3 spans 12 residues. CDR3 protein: CASSPLDTEAFF. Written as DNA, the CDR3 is TGCGCCAGCAGCCCGCTGGACACTGAAGCTTTCTTT.

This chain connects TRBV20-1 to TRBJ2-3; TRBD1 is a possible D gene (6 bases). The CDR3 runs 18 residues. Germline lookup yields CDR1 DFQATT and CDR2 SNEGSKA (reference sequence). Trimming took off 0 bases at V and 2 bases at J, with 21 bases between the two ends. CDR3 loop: CSARDNAGAATITDTQYF. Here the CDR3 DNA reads TGCAGTGCTAGAGATAATGCAGGGGCCGCGACTATCACAGATACGCAGTATTTT.

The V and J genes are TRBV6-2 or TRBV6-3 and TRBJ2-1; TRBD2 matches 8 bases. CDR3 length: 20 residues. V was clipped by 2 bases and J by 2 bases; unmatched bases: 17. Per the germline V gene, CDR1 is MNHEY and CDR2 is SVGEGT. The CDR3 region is CASSYPRGGSGSRTYNEQFF. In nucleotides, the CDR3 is TGTGCCAGCAGTTACCCACGGGGGGGCAGCGGGAGTAGGACCTACAATGAGCAGTTCTTC.

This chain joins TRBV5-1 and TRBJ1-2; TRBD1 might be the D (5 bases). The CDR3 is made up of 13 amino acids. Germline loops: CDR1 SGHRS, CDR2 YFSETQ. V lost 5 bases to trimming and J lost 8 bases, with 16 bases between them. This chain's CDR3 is CASSRAGQWGYTF. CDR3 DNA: TGCGCCAGCAGTCGGGCGGGGCAGTGGGGCTACACCTTC. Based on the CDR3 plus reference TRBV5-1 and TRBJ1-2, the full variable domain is KAGVTQTPRYLIKTRGQQVTLSCSPISGHRSVSWYQQTPGQGLQFLFEYFSETQRNKGNFPGRFSGRQFSNSRSEMNVSTLELGDSALYLCASSRAGQWGYTFGSGTRLTVV.

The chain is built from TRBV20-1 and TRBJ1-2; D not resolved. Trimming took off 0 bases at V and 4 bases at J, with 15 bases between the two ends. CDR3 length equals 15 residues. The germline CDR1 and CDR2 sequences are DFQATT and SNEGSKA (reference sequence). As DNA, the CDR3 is TGCAGTGCTAGAGATCCAACCGTACATCCCTATGGCTACACCTTC. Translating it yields CSARDPTVHPYGYTF.

Written as DNA, the CDR3 is TGCGCCAGCAGCGGCCCCAGAGACGAGCAGTACTTC. Translated, it gives CASSGPRDEQYF. The V gene is TRBV5-1, the J gene TRBJ2-7, with D uncertain. CDR1 and CDR2 (germline): SGHRS, YFSETQ. This CDR3 has 12 residues. V dropped 4 bases and J dropped 5 bases, with 10 bases sitting between them.

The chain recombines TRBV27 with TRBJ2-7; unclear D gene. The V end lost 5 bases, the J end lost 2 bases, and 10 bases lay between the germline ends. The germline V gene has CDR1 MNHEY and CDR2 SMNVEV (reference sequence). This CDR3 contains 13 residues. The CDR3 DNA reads TGTGCCAGCAGTCCCGGACGGACCTACGAGCAGTACTTC. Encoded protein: CASSPGRTYEQYF.

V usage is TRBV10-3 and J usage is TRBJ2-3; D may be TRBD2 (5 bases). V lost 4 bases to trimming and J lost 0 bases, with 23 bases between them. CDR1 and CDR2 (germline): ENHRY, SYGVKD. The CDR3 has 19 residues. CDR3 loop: CAISGGPVGTQTSTDTQYF. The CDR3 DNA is TGTGCCATCAGTGGAGGGCCAGTCGGTACTCAAACTAGCACAGATACGCAGTATTTT.

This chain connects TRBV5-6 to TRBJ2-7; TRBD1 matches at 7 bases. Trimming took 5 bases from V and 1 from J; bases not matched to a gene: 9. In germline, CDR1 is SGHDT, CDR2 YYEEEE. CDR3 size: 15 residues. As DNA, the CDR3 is TGTGCCAGCAGTCGCACCGGGACAGTTTCCTACGAGCAGTACTTC. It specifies CASSRTGTVSYEQYF.

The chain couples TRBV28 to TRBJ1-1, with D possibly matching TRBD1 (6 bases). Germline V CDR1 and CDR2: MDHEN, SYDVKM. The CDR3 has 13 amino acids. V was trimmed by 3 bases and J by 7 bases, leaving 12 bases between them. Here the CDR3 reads CASSFWGQVEAFF. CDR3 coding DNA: TGTGCCAGCAGTTTCTGGGGGCAGGTTGAAGCTTTCTTT.

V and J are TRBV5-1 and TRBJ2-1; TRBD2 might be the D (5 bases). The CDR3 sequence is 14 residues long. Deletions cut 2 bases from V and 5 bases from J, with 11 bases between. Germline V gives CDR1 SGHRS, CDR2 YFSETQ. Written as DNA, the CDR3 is TGCGCCAGCAGCTTTCGGGCGGGTGACAATGAGCAGTTCTTC. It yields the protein CASSFRAGDNEQFF.

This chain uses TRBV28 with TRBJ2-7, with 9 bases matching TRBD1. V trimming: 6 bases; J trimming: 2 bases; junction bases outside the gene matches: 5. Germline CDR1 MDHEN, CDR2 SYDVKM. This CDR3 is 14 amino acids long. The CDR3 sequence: CASRSRDRAYEQYF. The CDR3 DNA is TGTGCCAGCAGATCCCGGGACAGGGCCTACGAGCAGTACTTC.

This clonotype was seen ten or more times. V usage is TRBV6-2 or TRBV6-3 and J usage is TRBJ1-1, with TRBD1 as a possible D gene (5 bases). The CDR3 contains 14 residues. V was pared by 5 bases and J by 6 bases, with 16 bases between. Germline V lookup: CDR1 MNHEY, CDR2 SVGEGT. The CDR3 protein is CASSHETGYSEAFF. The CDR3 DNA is TGTGCCAGCAGTCACGAAACAGGTTACTCTGAAGCTTTCTTT.

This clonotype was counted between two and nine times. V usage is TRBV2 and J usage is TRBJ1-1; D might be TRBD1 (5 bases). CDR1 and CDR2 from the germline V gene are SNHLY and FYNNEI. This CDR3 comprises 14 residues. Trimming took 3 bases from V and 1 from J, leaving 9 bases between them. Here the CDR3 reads CASSDRVSNTEAFF. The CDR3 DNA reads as TGTGCCAGCAGTGACAGGGTTTCGAACACTGAAGCTTTCTTT.

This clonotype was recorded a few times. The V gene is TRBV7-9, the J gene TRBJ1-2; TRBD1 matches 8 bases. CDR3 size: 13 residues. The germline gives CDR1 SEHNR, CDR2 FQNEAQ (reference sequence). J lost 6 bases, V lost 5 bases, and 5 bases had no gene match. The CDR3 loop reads CASSPGQGDGYTF. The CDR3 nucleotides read TGTGCCAGCAGCCCAGGACAGGGAGATGGCTACACCTTC.

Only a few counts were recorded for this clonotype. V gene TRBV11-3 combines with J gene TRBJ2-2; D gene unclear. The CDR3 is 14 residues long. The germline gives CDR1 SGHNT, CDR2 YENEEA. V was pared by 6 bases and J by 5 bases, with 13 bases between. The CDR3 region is CASRDDGGTGELFF. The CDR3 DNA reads TGTGCCAGCAGAGACGACGGTGGAACCGGGGAGCTGTTTTTT.

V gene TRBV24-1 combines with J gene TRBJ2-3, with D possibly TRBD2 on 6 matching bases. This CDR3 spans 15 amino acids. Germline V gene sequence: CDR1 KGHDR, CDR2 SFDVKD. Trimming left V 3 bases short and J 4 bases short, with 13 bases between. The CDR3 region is CATSDASRGSDTQYF. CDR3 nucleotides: TGTGCCACCAGTGATGCGTCTCGGGGGTCAGATACGCAGTATTTT.

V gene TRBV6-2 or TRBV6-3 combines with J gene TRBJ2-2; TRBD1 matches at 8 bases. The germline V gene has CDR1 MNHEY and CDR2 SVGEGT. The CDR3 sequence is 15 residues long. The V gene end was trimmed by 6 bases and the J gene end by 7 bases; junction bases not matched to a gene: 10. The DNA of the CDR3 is TGTGCCAGCAGAGGGCGGCAGGGGGCTGTCGGGGAGCTGTTTTTT. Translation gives CASRGRQGAVGELFF.

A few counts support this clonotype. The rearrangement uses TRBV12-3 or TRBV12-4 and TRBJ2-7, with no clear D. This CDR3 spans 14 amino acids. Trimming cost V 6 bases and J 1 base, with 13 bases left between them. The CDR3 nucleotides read TGTGCCAGCAGAGACACAGTCCTTTCCTACGAGCAGTACTTC. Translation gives CASRDTVLSYEQYF.

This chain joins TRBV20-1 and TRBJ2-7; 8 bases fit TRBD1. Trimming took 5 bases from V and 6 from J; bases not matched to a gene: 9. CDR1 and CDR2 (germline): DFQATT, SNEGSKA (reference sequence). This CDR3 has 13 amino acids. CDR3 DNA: TGCAGTGCTGGAACAGGGGGGCTTCGCGAGCAGTACTTC. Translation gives CSAGTGGLREQYF.

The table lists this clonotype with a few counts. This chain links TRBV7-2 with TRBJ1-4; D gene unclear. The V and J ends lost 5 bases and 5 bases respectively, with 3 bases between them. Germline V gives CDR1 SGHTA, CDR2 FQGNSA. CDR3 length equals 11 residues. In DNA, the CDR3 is TGTGCCAGCAGCAAGAATGAAAAACTGTTTTTT. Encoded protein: CASSKNEKLFF. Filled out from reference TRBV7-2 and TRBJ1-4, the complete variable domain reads GAGVSQSPSNKVTEKGKDVELRCDPISGHTALYWYRQSLGQGLEFLIYFQGNSAPDKSGLPSDRFSAERTGGSVSTLTIQRTQQEDSAVYLCASSKNEKLFFGSGTQLSVL.